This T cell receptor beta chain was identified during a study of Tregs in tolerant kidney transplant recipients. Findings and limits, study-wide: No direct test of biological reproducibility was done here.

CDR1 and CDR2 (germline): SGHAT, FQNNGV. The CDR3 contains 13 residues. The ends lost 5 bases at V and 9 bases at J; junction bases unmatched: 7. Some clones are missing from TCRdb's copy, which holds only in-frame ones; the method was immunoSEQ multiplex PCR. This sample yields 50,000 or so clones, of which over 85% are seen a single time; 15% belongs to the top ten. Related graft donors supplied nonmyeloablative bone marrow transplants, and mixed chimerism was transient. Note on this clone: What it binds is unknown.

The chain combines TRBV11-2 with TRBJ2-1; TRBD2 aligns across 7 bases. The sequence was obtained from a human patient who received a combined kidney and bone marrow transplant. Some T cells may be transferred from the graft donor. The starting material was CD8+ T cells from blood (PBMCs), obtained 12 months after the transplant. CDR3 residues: CASSLRGVFEQFF. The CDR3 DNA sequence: TGTGCCAGCAGCCTCCGGGGGGTGTTTGAGCAGTTCTTC.